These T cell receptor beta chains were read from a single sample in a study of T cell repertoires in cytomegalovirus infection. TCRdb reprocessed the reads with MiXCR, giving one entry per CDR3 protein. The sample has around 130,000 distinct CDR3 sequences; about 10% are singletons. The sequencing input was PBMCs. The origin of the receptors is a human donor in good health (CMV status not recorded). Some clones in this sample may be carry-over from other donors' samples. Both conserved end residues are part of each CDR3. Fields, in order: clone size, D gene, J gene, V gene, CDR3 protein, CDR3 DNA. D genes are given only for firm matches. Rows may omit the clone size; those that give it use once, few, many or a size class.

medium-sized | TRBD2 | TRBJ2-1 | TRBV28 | CASSFPEGRVDNEQFF | TGTGCCAGCAGTTTCCCGGAAGGGAGGGTGGACAATGAGCAGTTCTTC
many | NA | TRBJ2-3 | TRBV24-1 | CATSGDNTDTQYF | TGTGCCACCAGCGGGGACAACACAGATACGCAGTATTTT
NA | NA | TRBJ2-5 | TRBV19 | CASSMLGAVIETQYF | TGTGCCAGTAGTATGTTGGGGGCAGTGATAGAGACCCAGTACTTC
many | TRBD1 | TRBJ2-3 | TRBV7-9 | CASRKGAAGDTQYF | TGTGCCAGCAGGAAGGGGGCGGCTGGAGATACGCAGTATTTT
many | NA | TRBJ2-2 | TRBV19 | CASTATSVGSGELFF | TGTGCCAGTACGGCGACGTCAGTGGGTTCCGGGGAGCTGTTTTTT
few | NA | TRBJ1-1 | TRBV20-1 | CSARHPGAGTEAFF | TGCAGTGCTAGACATCCGGGTGCGGGGACTGAAGCTTTCTTT
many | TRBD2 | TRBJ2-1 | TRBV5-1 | CASSAGLAGGLGNEQFF | TGCGCCAGCAGCGCGGGACTAGCGGGGGGGCTCGGCAATGAGCAGTTCTTC
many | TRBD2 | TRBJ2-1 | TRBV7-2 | CASSPRLANSYNEQFF | TGTGCCAGCAGCCCAAGACTAGCGAACAGCTACAATGAGCAGTTCTTC
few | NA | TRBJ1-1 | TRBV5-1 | CASSLLVGGEAFF | TGCGCCAGCAGCTTGTTGGTTGGGGGTGAAGCTTTCTTT
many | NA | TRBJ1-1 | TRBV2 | CASSEQGIGTEAFF | TGTGCCAGCAGTGAACAAGGGATTGGAACTGAAGCTTTCTTT
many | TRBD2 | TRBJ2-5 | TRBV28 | CASSPGGQETQYF | TGTGCCAGCAGCCCCGGGGGGCAAGAGACCCAGTACTTC
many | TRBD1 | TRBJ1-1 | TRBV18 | CASSPGQGYTEAFF | TGTGCCAGCTCACCCGGACAGGGCTACACTGAAGCTTTCTTT
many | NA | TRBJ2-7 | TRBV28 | CASKGGGVPYEQYF | TGTGCCAGCAAAGGTGGGGGTGTGCCCTACGAGCAGTACTTC
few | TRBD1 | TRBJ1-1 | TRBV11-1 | CASSPRDSYTEAFF | TGTGCCAGCAGCCCCCGGGACAGCTACACTGAAGCTTTCTTT
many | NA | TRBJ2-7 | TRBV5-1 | CASSGDTVSYEQYF | TGCGCCAGCAGCGGCGACACCGTTTCCTACGAGCAGTACTTC
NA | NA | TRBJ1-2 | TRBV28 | CAARRGDIDGYTF | TGTGCCGCACGTCGGGGGGACATAGATGGCTACACCTTC
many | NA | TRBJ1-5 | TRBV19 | CASSIDLRRAHASSNQPQHF | TGTGCCAGTAGTATAGATCTGCGTCGGGCCCATGCGAGTAGCAATCAGCCCCAGCATTTT
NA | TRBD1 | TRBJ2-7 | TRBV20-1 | CSARGADRGRGEQYF | TGCAGTGCTAGGGGGGCGGACAGGGGGCGCGGCGAGCAGTACTTC
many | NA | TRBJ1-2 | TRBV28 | CASSPPRGYGYTF | TGTGCCAGCAGCCCTCCCCGGGGCTATGGCTACACCTTC
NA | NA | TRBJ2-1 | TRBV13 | CASSLGGTTLSLNEQFF | TGTGCCAGCAGCTTAGGGGGGACGACCCTTAGCCTCAATGAGCAGTTCTTC
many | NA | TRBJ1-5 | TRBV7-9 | CASSLAGDGLNQPQHF | TGTGCCAGCAGCTTAGCGGGGGACGGATTAAATCAGCCCCAGCATTTT
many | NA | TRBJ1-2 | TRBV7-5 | CISVPEAYGTGLLEKYGYTF | NA
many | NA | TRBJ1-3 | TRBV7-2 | CASSPGGLNGNTIYF | TGTGCCAGCAGCCCCGGGGGATTAAACGGAAACACCATATATTTT
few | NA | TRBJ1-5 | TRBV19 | CASSRGTAERVSNQPQHF | TGTGCCAGTAGTCGCGGCACCGCGGAAAGGGTGAGCAATCAGCCCCAGCATTTT
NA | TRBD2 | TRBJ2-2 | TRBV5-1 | CASSDGGTNTGELFF | TGCGCCAGCAGCGACGGGGGGACGAACACCGGGGAGCTGTTTTTT
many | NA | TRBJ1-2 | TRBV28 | CASSDPTYGYTF | TGTGCCAGCAGCGACCCCACGTATGGCTACACCTTC